The clone carrying this T cell receptor (beta chain) showed up many times. The antigen is not known. The entry originates in a study of T cells in Graves' hyperthyroidism and ophthalmopathy. Germline V gives CDR1 SGHRS, CDR2 YFSETQ. CDR3 length equals 15 residues. V was trimmed by 4 bases and J by 3 bases, leaving 15 bases between them. It was RNA transcripts that yielded the amplified TCR beta CDR3 regions. The HTBI primer set was used in a first-round RT-PCR of the TCR CDR3. Using its own MiXCR run on the multiplex PCR reads, TCRdb lists one record per CDR3 protein. The sample has about 200,000 distinct CDR3 sequences; 17% are singletons. Study-level results: A 13 V-J model separated ophthalmopathy from stable hyperthyroidism.

Among the patients, aged 18 to 65, hyperthyroidism was newly diagnosed and had lasted under 2 months. The rearrangement joins TRBV5-1 to TRBJ2-3; weak D call: TRBD1 (6 bases). This TCR came from a woman aged 45-65 years with Graves' hyperthyroidism. The sample consisted of blood. CDR3 nucleotides: TGCGCCAGCAGCAGGGCAGGGGCAGGGACAGATACGCAGTATTTT. Protein: CASSRAGAGTDTQYF.